This T cell receptor beta chain derives from a study of blood T cell repertoires in COVID-19. At the level of the study: Specimens from acute and convalescent COVID-19 originated in the United States, Italy and Spain. T cells, B-cell-depleted T cells, or PBMCs supplied cDNA or gDNA.

The CDR3 is made up of 13 amino acids. Germline CDR1 MNHEY, CDR2 SVGAGI. Between the trimmed V and J ends, which lost 6 bases and 1 base, there was a span of 7 bases. Original processing notes: Scientists estimated how many nucleated cells there were by amplifying reference gene primers. The repertoire was sequenced with immunoSEQ multiplex PCR; TCRdb's copy has only in-frame clones and lacks some. The V and J calls and clone size come from that table; D and trimming were worked out from the DNA. The sample consists of more than 85,000 clones, more than 75% of them appearing once. Sequenced: peripheral blood. The clonotype originates from a man aged 55 to 70 with active or convalescent COVID-19. This chain joins TRBV6-5 and TRBJ2-1; D is undetermined. The CDR3 reads CASSPRSYNEQFF. The CDR3 DNA reads as TGTGCCAGCAGCCCCAGGTCCTACAATGAGCAGTTCTTC.